The clone carrying this TCR beta chain appeared a few times. This sample was taken from a study of T-cell reconstitution after alpha-beta-depleted transplantation in children. Construction of the TCRbeta library involved unique molecular identifiers. In TCRdb, the PCR reads were re-called with MiXCR into one record per CDR3 protein. This sample has around 530,000 distinct CDR3 sequences, with about 31% found just once. The clonotype comes from a human donor who donated a stem cell graft to a child with aplastic anemia. The material sequenced was PBMCs from the stem cell graft donor, taken from the stem cell graft.

In DNA, the CDR3 is TGCGCCAGCAGCTTGGCGGGGGCAGAACTAGTTGCAGGCAATGAGCAGTTCTTC. It specifies CASSLAGAELVAGNEQFF. This chain links TRBV5-1 with TRBJ2-1, with D tentatively TRBD1 or TRBD2 (6 bases each). V lost 0 bases, J lost 6 bases, and 22 bases lay in between. CDR1 SGHRS and CDR2 YFSETQ come from the germline V gene. CDR3 size: 18 residues.